This passage covers 30 T cell receptor beta chains from one sample sequenced in a study of T cells in localized non-small cell lung cancer. Sequencing was performed with immunoSEQ multiplex PCR; in TCRdb, only in-frame clones are kept and a portion is missing. The table lists 30,000 to 35,000 clones, about nine tenths of them singletons, with approximately 2.2% in the top ten. The starting material was peripheral blood, obtained before any cancer treatment. The receptors here all came from a female donor older than 55 with stage I lung adenocarcinoma.

This clone has more than one count but fewer than ten. This rearrangement joins TRBV7-2 to TRBJ1-2; the D gene is possibly TRBD1 (6 bases). Germline CDR1 SGHTA, CDR2 FQGNSA. CDR3 length equals 13 residues. V lost 7 bases and J 8 bases, leaving 17 bases between the germline ends. CDR3 sequence: CASNPQGMGGYTF. The CDR3 bases are TGTGCCAGCAACCCACAGGGAATGGGAGGCTACACCTTC.

J is TRBJ1-1 and V is TRBV5-1; a weak D match, TRBD1 (5 bases). Trimming took 0 bases from V and 1 from J, leaving 10 bases between them. This CDR3 contains 15 residues. CDR1 is SGHRS, CDR2 YFSETQ, per germline. The chain's CDR3 is CASSLAGGRNTEAFF. The CDR3 DNA sequence: TGCGCCAGCAGCTTGGCCGGGGGTCGGAACACTGAAGCTTTCTTT.

The J gene is TRBJ2-1, the V gene TRBV6-1; D possibly corresponds to TRBD2 (5 bases). CDR3 size: 11 residues. The germline V gene has CDR1 MNHNS and CDR2 SASEGT. The V end was cut by 8 bases, the J end by 5 bases, with 7 bases between. CDR3 coding DNA: TGTGCCAGCTTCGGGAACAATGAGCAGTTCTTC. Translating gives CASFGNNEQFF.

V and J are TRBV5-1 and TRBJ1-2; 8 bases align to TRBD1. This CDR3 region has 18 residues. Germline lookup yields CDR1 SGHRS and CDR2 YFSETQ. V shed 0 bases and J 7 bases; nucleotides not matched to a gene: 17. The CDR3 loop reads CASSLGAWGQVRLGGYTF. CDR3 nucleotide sequence: TGCGCCAGCAGCTTGGGTGCCTGGGGACAGGTTCGTTTGGGTGGCTACACCTTC.

V and J are TRBV28 and TRBJ2-5; 8 bases are a match to TRBD1. Germline V CDR1 and CDR2: MDHEN, SYDVKM. V lost 6 bases to trimming and J lost 5 bases; unmatched junction nucleotides: 8. The CDR3 totals 14 residues. The CDR3 region has the DNA TGTGCCAGCAGAGGACAGGGCGCACCGGAGACCCAGTACTTC. It specifies CASRGQGAPETQYF.

This chain uses TRBV7-2 with TRBJ2-7; a weak D match, TRBD2 (6 bases). The germline CDR1 and CDR2 sequences are SGHTA and FQGNSA. CDR3 size: 15 residues. V lost 5 bases and J 7 bases, leaving 21 bases between the germline ends. The CDR3 DNA is TGTGCCAGCAGCCTCGGGGGATCGGTCCTTTGGGAGCAGTACTTC. It is translated as CASSLGGSVLWEQYF.

This clone has only one observation. Germline is not matched at one junction end, which may reflect a read error. This sequence joins TRBV5-1 and TRBJ1-3; D not resolved. CDR1 is SGHRS and CDR2 is YFSETQ in the germline V gene. CDR3 length equals 14 residues. CDR3 DNA: TGTGCCAGCAGCTTGCCGGCAACCGGAAACACCATATATTTT. Its protein is CASSLPATGNTIYF.

This clone was found once. This sequence joins TRBV6-6 and TRBJ2-7; D possibly corresponds to TRBD2 (6 bases). The CDR3 spans 14 residues. Per the germline V gene, CDR1 is MNHNY and CDR2 is SVGAGI (reference sequence). Trimming stripped 6 bases from V and 2 bases from J, with 14 bases between. The CDR3 protein is CASRRGTPTYEQYF. The CDR3 coding sequence is TGTGCCAGCAGGCGCGGGACCCCTACCTACGAGCAGTACTTC.

Only one count was recorded for this clone. The V call is TRBV7-9, the J call TRBJ2-7; no definite D call. The CDR3 is 11 residues long. The germline V gene has CDR1 SEHNR and CDR2 FQNEAQ (reference sequence). Trimming took off 2 bases at V and 4 bases at J, with 3 bases between the two ends. CDR3 residues: CASSLYYEQYF. The CDR3 region has the DNA TGTGCCAGCAGCTTATATTACGAGCAGTACTTC.

The rearrangement links TRBV5-5 to TRBJ1-5; TRBD1 matches 7 bases. With 3 bases clipped from V and 4 bases from J, the junction kept 10 bases outside the gene matches. CDR1 is SGHKS and CDR2 is YYEKEE in the germline V gene (reference sequence). This CDR3 has 16 amino acids. In nucleotides, the CDR3 is TGTGCCAGCAGCTCCCTCGGCGCGACAGGGAATCAGCCCCAGCATTTT. Translation: CASSSLGATGNQPQHF.

The genes are TRBV5-1 and TRBJ1-2; 9 nucleotides align to TRBD1. From germline, CDR1 is SGHRS and CDR2 YFSETQ. V shed 3 bases and J 4 bases; nucleotides not matched to a gene: 4. The CDR3 spans 14 residues. The CDR3, as DNA: TGCGCCAGCAGCTCGACGGGACAGGGCTATGGCTACACCTTC. Translation gives CASSSTGQGYGYTF. The variable domain in full, completed from reference TRBV5-1 and TRBJ1-2, reads KAGVTQTPRYLIKTRGQQVTLSCSPISGHRSVSWYQQTPGQGLQFLFEYFSETQRNKGNFPGRFSGRQFSNSRSEMNVSTLELGDSALYLCASSSTGQGYGYTFGSGTRLTVV.

V and J are TRBV7-2 and TRBJ1-2, with TRBD1 matching 9 bases. The CDR3 has 13 residues. Germline values: CDR1 SGHTA, CDR2 FQGNSA. Germline trimming cut 4 bases from V and 8 bases from J; bases unmatched to any gene: 5. For the CDR3, the DNA is TGTGCCAGCAGCTCACAGGGGGCTCAGGGCTACACCTTC. This sequence encodes CASSSQGAQGYTF. Full variable domain (missing parts from reference TRBV7-2 and TRBJ1-2): GAGVSQSPSNKVTEKGKDVELRCDPISGHTALYWYRQSLGQGLEFLIYFQGNSAPDKSGLPSDRFSAERTGGSVSTLTIQRTQQEDSAVYLCASSSQGAQGYTFGSGTRLTVV.

The chain couples TRBV28 to TRBJ1-2; D call uncertain. This CDR3 region has 13 residues. V lost 2 bases and J lost 3, with 7 bases in between. The germline V gene encodes CDR1 MDHEN and CDR2 SYDVKM. CDR3: CASSLMLHYGYTF. The DNA of the CDR3 is TGTGCCAGCAGTTTAATGCTCCACTATGGCTACACCTTC.

The V and J genes are TRBV18 and TRBJ1-1, with a possible D match to TRBD1 (6 bases). V was clipped by 2 bases and J by 5 bases, with 18 bases between them. CDR1 is KGHSH and CDR2 is LQKENI in the germline V gene. The CDR3 is 16 residues long. The CDR3 nucleotides are TGTGCCAGCTCACCAGTTTTGGACAGAAGAACGACTGAAGCTTTCTTT. It encodes CASSPVLDRRTTEAFF.

The chain couples TRBV19 to TRBJ1-4; 10 bases map to TRBD1. V dropped 3 bases and J dropped 0; count of bases not matched to a gene: 1. The CDR3 contains 16 residues. The germline V gene has CDR1 LNHDA and CDR2 SQIVND (reference sequence). The CDR3 protein is CASSMGQGTTNEKLFF. The CDR3 DNA sequence: TGTGCCAGTAGTATGGGACAGGGGACAACTAATGAAAAACTGTTTTTT.

The chain carries TRBV6-5 and TRBJ1-1; a possible D gene is TRBD1 (6 bases). This CDR3 region has 11 residues. Trimming stripped 6 bases from V and 5 bases from J, with 7 bases between. CDR1 MNHEY and CDR2 SVGAGI come from the germline V gene. The CDR3 sequence is CASRQGTEAFF. The CDR3 DNA sequence: TGTGCCAGCAGACAGGGAACTGAAGCTTTCTTT.

This clone has a single count. The chain uses TRBV5-8 and TRBJ1-2; 10 nucleotides line up with TRBD1. The V segment lost 0 bases and the J segment 7 bases; nucleotides outside the gene matches: 15. CDR3 length: 18 residues. Germline loops: CDR1 SGHTS, CDR2 YDEGEE. CDR3 nucleotides: TGTGCCAGCAGCTTGGATCCCTCTCCGGACAGGGGGAAGGGTGGCTACACCTTC. It specifies CASSLDPSPDRGKGGYTF.

This sequence joins TRBV19 and TRBJ2-1; 7 bases agree with TRBD1. The germline gives CDR1 LNHDA, CDR2 SQIVND (reference sequence). The CDR3 sequence is 14 residues long. V shed 5 bases, J shed 6 bases, and the junction held 7 bases outside the gene matches. CDR3 in DNA: TGTGCCAGTAGTCCCGGGACAGTATTCAATGAGCAGTTCTTC. It is translated as CASSPGTVFNEQFF.

J is TRBJ2-5 and V is TRBV23-1; 9 nucleotides agree with TRBD1. TRBV23-1 falls under the ORF class, with uncertain function. This CDR3 has 16 amino acids. V gave up 0 bases and J gave up 5 bases; unmatched junction bases: 7. The CDR3: CASSQSSTGGEETQYF. The CDR3 nucleotides read TGCGCCAGCAGTCAATCATCGACAGGGGGGGAGGAGACCCAGTACTTC.

CDR3 sequence: CASSTDDQETQYF. CDR3 nucleotide sequence: TGCGCCAGCAGCACAGACGACCAAGAGACCCAGTACTTC. The V gene is TRBV5-1, the J gene TRBJ2-5; unclear D gene. The length of the CDR3 is 13 residues. Germline CDR1 reads SGHRS; CDR2 reads YFSETQ. The germline V and J ends were trimmed by 4 bases and 0 bases, with 7 bases remaining between them.

In its sample, this clone was seen once. One end of the junction does not line up with germline, which may come from a read error. This sample includes further DNA sequences coding for the same CDR3. V is TRBV7-2 and J is TRBJ1-6, with D perhaps TRBD1 (6 bases). The germline V gene encodes CDR1 SGHTA and CDR2 FQGNSA. The CDR3 loop spans 15 amino acids. The chain's CDR3 is CASSLANSRGSPLHF. The CDR3, as DNA: TGTGCCAGCAGCCTAGCCAACAGCAGGGGTTCACCCCTCCACTTT.

The V call is TRBV9, the J call TRBJ1-3; no clear D. V was cut by 3 bases and J by 4 bases, with 14 bases left in between. Germline assignment: CDR1 SGDLS and CDR2 YYNGEE. The CDR3 has 15 residues. The CDR3 bases are TGTGCCAGCAGCGCCCGAGGGTGGGCCGGAAACACCATATATTTT. This codes for CASSARGWAGNTIYF.

The chain recombines TRBV7-9 with TRBJ2-1, with D tentatively TRBD2 (5 bases). Germline lookup yields CDR1 SEHNR and CDR2 FQNEAQ (reference sequence). V lost 0 bases and J lost 6, with 12 bases in between. The CDR3 loop spans 15 amino acids. CDR3 amino acids: CASSLALGGGNEQFF. In DNA form, the CDR3 reads TGTGCCAGCAGCTTAGCCCTAGGTGGAGGCAATGAGCAGTTCTTC.

V gene TRBV9 combines with J gene TRBJ1-6; a weak D match, TRBD1 (5 bases). Trimming left V 4 bases short and J 10 bases short, with 12 bases between. The CDR3 runs to 13 residues. From germline, CDR1 is SGDLS and CDR2 YYNGEE. CDR3 DNA: TGTGCCAGCAGCACACAGGTCGGGTCACCCCTCCACTTT. Translated: CASSTQVGSPLHF.

This chain joins TRBV29-1 and TRBJ2-1; 10 bases are a match to TRBD1. The CDR3 extends over 13 amino acids. V lost 5 bases to trimming and J lost 8 bases; unmatched junction nucleotides: 6. Germline V gene sequence: CDR1 SQVTM, CDR2 ANQGSEA. CDR3 in DNA: TGCAGCGTTTCCGGGACAGGGGTTTATGAGCAGTTCTTC. It is translated as CSVSGTGVYEQFF.

The chain couples TRBV10-1 to TRBJ2-3; 12 bases fit TRBD2. V dropped 0 bases and J dropped 4; count of bases not matched to a gene: 5. Germline-derived CDR1 and CDR2 are WNHNN and SYGVQD (reference sequence). The CDR3 has 17 amino acids. CDR3 sequence (DNA): TGCGCCAGCAGTGAGTCCGCAGGACTAGCGGGGTCAGATACGCAGTATTTT. This translates into CASSESAGLAGSDTQYF.

The J gene is TRBJ2-1, the V gene TRBV7-6, with 12 bases fitting TRBD1. CDR1 is SGHVS, CDR2 FNYEAQ, per germline. After removal of 9 bases from V and 7 bases from J, the junction contained 10 bases not matched to a gene. The CDR3 runs to 15 residues. CDR3 residues: CASSSGDRGRNEQFF. CDR3 nucleotide sequence: TGTGCCAGTAGCAGTGGGGACAGGGGGCGAAATGAGCAGTTCTTC.

The rearrangement joins TRBV7-3 to TRBJ2-7, with a possible D match to TRBD2 (5 bases). This CDR3 has 15 residues. Germline values: CDR1 SGHTA, CDR2 FQGTGA. Trimming took 0 bases from V and 1 from J, leaving 10 bases between them. The CDR3 here is CASSLTPRASYEQYF. CDR3 bases: TGTGCCAGCAGCTTAACGCCGCGGGCATCCTACGAGCAGTACTTC.

CDR3: CASSRQGGIQETQYF. CDR3 bases: TGTGCCAGCAGCCGACAGGGTGGGATCCAAGAGACCCAGTACTTC. The chain couples TRBV7-9 to TRBJ2-5; 7 bases fit TRBD1. The germline V gene has CDR1 SEHNR and CDR2 FQNEAQ (reference sequence). The CDR3 spans 15 residues. V lost 5 bases and J lost 1; bases outside the gene matches: 7.

This chain links TRBV7-8 with TRBJ2-1; 7 bases agree with TRBD1. Germline values: CDR1 SGHVS, CDR2 FQNEAQ. The CDR3 consists of 15 residues. J was trimmed by 3 bases and V by 0 bases; bases with no gene match: 2. The CDR3 DNA reads TGTGCCAGCAGCTTAGCGACAGGGAACTACAATGAGCAGTTCTTC. This sequence encodes CASSLATGNYNEQFF. Filled out from reference TRBV7-8 and TRBJ2-1, the complete variable domain reads GAGVSQSPRYKVAKRGQDVALRCDPISGHVSLFWYQQALGQGPEFLTYFQNEAQLDKSGLPSDRFFAERPEGSVSTLKIQRTQQEDSAVYLCASSLATGNYNEQFFGPGTRLTVL.